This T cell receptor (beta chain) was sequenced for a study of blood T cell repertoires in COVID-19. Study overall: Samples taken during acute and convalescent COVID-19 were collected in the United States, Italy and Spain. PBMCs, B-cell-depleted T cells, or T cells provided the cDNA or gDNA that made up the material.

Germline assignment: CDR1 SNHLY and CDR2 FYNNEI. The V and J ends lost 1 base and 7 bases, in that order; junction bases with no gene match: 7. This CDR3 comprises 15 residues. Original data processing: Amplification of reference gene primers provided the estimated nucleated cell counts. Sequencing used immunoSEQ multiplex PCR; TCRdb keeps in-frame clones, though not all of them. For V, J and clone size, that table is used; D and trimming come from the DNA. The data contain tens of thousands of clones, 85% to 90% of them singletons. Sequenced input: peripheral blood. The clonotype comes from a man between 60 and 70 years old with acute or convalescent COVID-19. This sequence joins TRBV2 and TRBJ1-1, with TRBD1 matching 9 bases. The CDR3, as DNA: TGTGCCAGCAGTGAAGAATTTTGGGGACAGGGTGAAGCTTTCTTT. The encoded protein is CASSEEFWGQGEAFF.